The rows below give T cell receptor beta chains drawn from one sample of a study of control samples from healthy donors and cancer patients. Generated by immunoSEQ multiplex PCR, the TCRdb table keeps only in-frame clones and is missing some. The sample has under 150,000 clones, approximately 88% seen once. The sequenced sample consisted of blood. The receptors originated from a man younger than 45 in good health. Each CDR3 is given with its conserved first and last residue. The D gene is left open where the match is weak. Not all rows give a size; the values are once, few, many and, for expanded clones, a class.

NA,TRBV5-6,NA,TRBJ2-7,TGTGCCAGCAGCGGTGTGGTAAGGGCCTACGAGCAGTACTTC,CASSGVVRAYEQYF
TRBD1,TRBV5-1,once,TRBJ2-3,TGCGCCAGCAGCTTATATGGACAGGGGAGGGGAGATACGCAGTATTTT,CASSLYGQGRGDTQYF
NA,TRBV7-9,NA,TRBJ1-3,TGTGCCGCGGCGCAGCGCGTTGTTGAAAACACCATATATTTT,CAAAQRVVENTIYF
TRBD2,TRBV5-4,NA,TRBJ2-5,TGTGCCAGCAGCCTTGGGACTAGCGGGGGGAGGGGGACCCAGTACTTC,CASSLGTSGGRGTQYF
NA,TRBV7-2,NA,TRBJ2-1,TGTGCCTCTATCGGCCAGGGAGCTGGCTACAATGAGCAGTTCTTC,CASIGQGAGYNEQFF
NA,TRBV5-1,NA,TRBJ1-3,TGCGCCAGCAGCTTGGACGTAGTTGGCTCTGGAAACACCATATATTTT,CASSLDVVGSGNTIYF
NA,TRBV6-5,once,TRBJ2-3,TGTGCCAGCAGTTACTCCTATACGCAGTATTTT,CASSYSYTQYF
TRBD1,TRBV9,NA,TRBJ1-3,TGTGCCAGCGGCCGGGACAGCGGAAACACCATATATTTT,CASGRDSGNTIYF
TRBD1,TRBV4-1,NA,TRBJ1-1,TGCGCCAGCAGCGGGGACAGGGACACTGAAGCTTTCTTT,CASSGDRDTEAFF
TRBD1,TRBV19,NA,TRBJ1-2,TGTGCCAGTAGTATGGGGCAGGGGGCGCCTGGCTACACCTTC,CASSMGQGAPGYTF
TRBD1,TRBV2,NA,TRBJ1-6,TGTGCCAGCAGCGTACAGGGGGCTGGTTCACCCCTCCACTTT,CASSVQGAGSPLHF
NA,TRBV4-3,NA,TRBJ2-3,TGCGCCAGCAGCCCCCAGGGCGGCCAGAGCACAGATACGCAGTATTTT,CASSPQGGQSTDTQYF
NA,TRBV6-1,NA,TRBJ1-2,TGTGCCAGCAGTGAGAATTTGAACTATGGCTACACCTTC,CASSENLNYGYTF
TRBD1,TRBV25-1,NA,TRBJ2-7,TGTGCCAGCAGTGCCCGACAGGGTGAGGTCGAGCAGTACTTC,CASSARQGEVEQYF
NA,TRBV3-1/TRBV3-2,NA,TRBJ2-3,TGTGCCAGCAGCCCCGGTAGGTTGATCCACCCCACAGATACGCAGTATTTT,CASSPGRLIHPTDTQYF
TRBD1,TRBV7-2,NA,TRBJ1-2,TGTGCCAGCAGCTTAGCAGGACAGGGAGGGAGATCCTATGGCTACACCTTC,CASSLAGQGGRSYGYTF
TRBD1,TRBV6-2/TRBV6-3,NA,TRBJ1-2,TGTGCCAGCAGTTACGGGGACAGGGACTCCTATGGCTACACCTTC,CASSYGDRDSYGYTF
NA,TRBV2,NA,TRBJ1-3,TGTGCCAGCAACCGGGGGGCACGAGGAAACACCATATATTTT,CASNRGARGNTIYF
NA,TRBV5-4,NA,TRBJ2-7,TGTGCCAGCAGCTTGCAGTACTCCTACGAGCAGTACTTC,CASSLQYSYEQYF
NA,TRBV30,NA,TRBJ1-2,TGTGCCTGGATCCCGGGAGCTAACTATGGCTACACCTTC,CAWIPGANYGYTF
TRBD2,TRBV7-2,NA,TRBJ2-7,TGTGCCAGCAGCTACACCTCCGGGACTAGCGGTACCTACGAGCAGTACTTC,CASSYTSGTSGTYEQYF
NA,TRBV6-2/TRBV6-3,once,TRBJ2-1,TGTGCCAGCAGTTATCCCTACAATGAGCAGTTCTTC,CASSYPYNEQFF
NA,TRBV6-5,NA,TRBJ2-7,TGTGCCAGCAGAACTCCCGAACAGCCTTACGAGCAGTACTTC,CASRTPEQPYEQYF
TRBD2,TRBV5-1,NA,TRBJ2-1,TGCGCCAGCAGGTCTAGCGGGGAGGCCTACAATGAGCAGTTCTTC,CASRSSGEAYNEQFF
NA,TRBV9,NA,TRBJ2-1,TGTGCCAGCAGCGTCCCGCGTCTAGGAGGGGATGAGCAGTTCTTC,CASSVPRLGGDEQFF
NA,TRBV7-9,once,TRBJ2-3,TGTGCCAGCAAAAGGGCCTCCGCGGATACGCAGTATTTT,CASKRASADTQYF
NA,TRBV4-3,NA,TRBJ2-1,TGCGCCAGCAGCCCCGCTACAGGGTATGAGCAGTTCTTC,CASSPATGYEQFF
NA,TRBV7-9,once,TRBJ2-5,TGTGCCAGCAGCTTAGGCGTAGCCCAAGAGACCCAGTACTTC,CASSLGVAQETQYF
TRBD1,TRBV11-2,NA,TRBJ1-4,TGTGCCAGCAGCTTAGATGGCCCCTCCGGACAGGGTTCACTGTTTTTT,CASSLDGPSGQGSLFF
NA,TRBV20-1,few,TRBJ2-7,TGCAGTGCTAGTCACGGAGGAAACGAGCAGTACTTC,CSASHGGNEQYF
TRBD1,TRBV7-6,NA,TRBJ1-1,TGTGCCAGCAGCCGGGGACAGGGTTCTCGATTGGCTTTCTTT,CASSRGQGSRLAFF
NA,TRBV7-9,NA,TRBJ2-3,TGTGCCAGCAGCTTAACGAAGGGGCAAGGAAGGTCCACAGATACGCAGTATTTT,CASSLTKGQGRSTDTQYF